The clone carrying this TCR beta chain appeared a single time. Antigen: not known. Researchers isolated CD4+ T cells once 9 to 11 days of culture had elapsed. The individual was infected with SARS-CoV-2 between March and December 2020, as confirmed by PCR. The vaccine given was either BNT162b2 or mRNA-1273, in two doses. Half-medium exchanges with IL-2 medium took place on days 3 and 7. CDR3 length: 16 residues. Germline V gene sequence: CDR1 MNHNS, CDR2 SASEGT. The ends lost 4 bases at V and 7 bases at J; junction bases unmatched: 12. This record comes from a study of vaccination effects on CD4 cells after COVID-19. For the study at large: Viral peptide pool expansion of antigen-specific CD4+ T cells preceded sequencing in the ViraFEST assay. A few convalescent patients underwent early and late post-vaccination sampling. In culture with 10 IU/ml IL-2 and roughly 9.7 ug/ml peptides, PBMC were grown at a few million per well.

Libraries were prepared by immunoSEQ multiplex PCR; TCRdb keeps only in-frame clonotypes and omits some of them. The table shows about 50,000 clones, with around 74% occurring only once. This rearrangement joins TRBV6-1 to TRBJ1-1; TRBD1 agrees at 10 bases. This clonotype originated in a human donor who had a prior SARS-CoV-2 infection. This specimen consisted of CD4+ T cells from PBMCs cultured without peptide, obtained after COVID-19 vaccination. The DNA for the CDR3 is TGTGCCAGCAGTGGGGGACAGGGGAGGGTACAGGGTGAAGCTTTCTTT. This translates into CASSGGQGRVQGEAFF.